This T cell receptor beta chain was identified in a study of T cell responses to AZD1222 COVID-19 vaccine. The study's findings and limits: Across spike, vaccine-associated CD4 TCRs were found, dominant at 160-218 and 743-854. The study found Spike-specific TCR breadth and depth rose after two AZD1222 doses.

The CDR3 length is 15 residues. CDR1 LGHNA and CDR2 YSLEER come from the germline V gene. Trimming left V 1 base short and J 6 bases short, with 13 bases between. Only in-frame clones appear in the TCRdb table, and some are missing; sequencing was by immunoSEQ multiplex PCR. This repertoire shows over 130,000 clones, about 88% found once; its top ten account for approximately 2.8%. Comment on this clone: As yet, its antigen is unknown.

Source: peripheral blood, taken 28 days after the second AZD1222 dose. The chain uses TRBV4-3 and TRBJ1-3; D possibly corresponds to TRBD1 (6 bases). The receptor was isolated from an adult who received the AZD1222 COVID-19 vaccine. The CDR3 reads CASSQASTGLNTIYF. For the CDR3, the DNA is TGCGCCAGCAGCCAAGCCAGCACAGGGCTAAACACCATATATTTT.